This T cell receptor beta chain was observed in a study of cytomegalovirus exposure and HLA in healthy donors. Study findings and constraints: Published work reported that the classifier diagnosed cytomegalovirus status with high specificity and sensitivity. That first-cohort TCR clusters tended to co-occur in the approximately 110 validation repertoires was found in a later analysis.

Deletions cut 8 bases from V and 0 bases from J, with 8 bases between. CDR1 is MDHEN and CDR2 is SYDVKM in the germline V gene. The CDR3 runs 12 residues. Profiling relied on immunoSEQ multiplex PCR, and the TCRdb table lists in-frame clones only, not all of them. The sample lists 300,000 to 400,000 clones, 75% to 90% occurring once. As concerns this clone: Its target is unknown.

The gene calls are TRBV28 and TRBJ2-7; D is perhaps TRBD1 (5 bases). This TCR was sampled from a woman aged 18-29 years in good health and CMV-seronegative. The sample consisted of PBMCs. CDR3 in DNA: TGTGCCAGCGGGGCCGGCTCCTACGAGCAGTACTTC. Translating gives CASGAGSYEQYF.